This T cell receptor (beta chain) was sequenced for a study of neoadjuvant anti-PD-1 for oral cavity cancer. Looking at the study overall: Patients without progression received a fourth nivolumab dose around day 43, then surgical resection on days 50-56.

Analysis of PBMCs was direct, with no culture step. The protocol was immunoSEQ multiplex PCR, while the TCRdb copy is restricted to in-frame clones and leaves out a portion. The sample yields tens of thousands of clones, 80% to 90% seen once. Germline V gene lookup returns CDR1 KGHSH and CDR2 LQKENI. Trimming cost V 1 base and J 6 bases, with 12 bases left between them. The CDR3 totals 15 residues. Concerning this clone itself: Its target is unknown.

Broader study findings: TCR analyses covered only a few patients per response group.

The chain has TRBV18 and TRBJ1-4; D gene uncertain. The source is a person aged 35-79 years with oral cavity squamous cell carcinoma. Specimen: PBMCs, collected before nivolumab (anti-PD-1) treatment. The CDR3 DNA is TGTGCCAGCTCACCACGGAGGGAGGCGGATGAAAAACTGTTTTTT. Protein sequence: CASSPRREADEKLFF.